This TCR beta chain was recovered during a study of blood T cell repertoires in COVID-19. With 3 bases removed from V and 4 bases from J, the gap between germline ends came to 11 bases. CDR3 length: 14 residues. Germline CDR1 reads SGHNT; CDR2 reads YENEEA. Here immunoSEQ multiplex PCR was the method, and the copy in TCRdb shows in-frame clones only, minus some. Here the sample spans some 87,000 clones, 75% to 85% being singletons. The chain combines TRBV11-3 with TRBJ2-3, with TRBD1 as a possible D gene (6 bases). The TCR originated in a human donor in a cohort sampled during active COVID-19. The sample consisted of peripheral blood. The CDR3 spells CASSFHRAADTQYF. The CDR3 DNA reads as TGTGCCAGCAGCTTCCACAGGGCAGCAGATACGCAGTATTTT.